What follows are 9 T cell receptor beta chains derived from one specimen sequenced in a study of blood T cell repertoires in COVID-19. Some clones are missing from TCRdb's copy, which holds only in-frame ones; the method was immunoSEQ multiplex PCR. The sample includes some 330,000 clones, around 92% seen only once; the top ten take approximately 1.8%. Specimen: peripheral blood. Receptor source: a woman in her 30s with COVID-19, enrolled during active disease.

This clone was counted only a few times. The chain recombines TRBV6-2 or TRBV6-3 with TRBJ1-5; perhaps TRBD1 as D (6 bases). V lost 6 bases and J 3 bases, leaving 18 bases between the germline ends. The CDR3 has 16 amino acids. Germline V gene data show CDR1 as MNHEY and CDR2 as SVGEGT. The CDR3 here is CASSGDVDRPNQPQHF. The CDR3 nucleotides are TGTGCCAGCAGCGGCGACGTGGACAGACCCAATCAGCCCCAGCATTTT.

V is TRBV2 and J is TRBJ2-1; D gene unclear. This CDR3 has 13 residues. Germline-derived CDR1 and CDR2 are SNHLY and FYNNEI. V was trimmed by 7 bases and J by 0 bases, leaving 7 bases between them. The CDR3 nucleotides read TGTGCCAGCACAGTAACCTCCTACAATGAGCAGTTCTTC. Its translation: CASTVTSYNEQFF.

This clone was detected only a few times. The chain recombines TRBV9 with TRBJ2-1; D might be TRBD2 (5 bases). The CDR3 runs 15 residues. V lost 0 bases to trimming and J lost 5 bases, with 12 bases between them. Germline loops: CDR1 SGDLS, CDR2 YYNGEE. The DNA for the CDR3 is TGTGCCAGCAGCGTAGTAGGGTCGGGGAACAATGAGCAGTTCTTC. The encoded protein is CASSVVGSGNNEQFF. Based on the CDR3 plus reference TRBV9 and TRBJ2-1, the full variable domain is DSGVTQTPKHLITATGQRVTLRCSPRSGDLSVYWYQQSLDQGLQFLIQYYNGEERAKGNILERFSAQQFPDLHSELNLSSLELGDSALYFCASSVVGSGNNEQFFGPGTRLTVL.

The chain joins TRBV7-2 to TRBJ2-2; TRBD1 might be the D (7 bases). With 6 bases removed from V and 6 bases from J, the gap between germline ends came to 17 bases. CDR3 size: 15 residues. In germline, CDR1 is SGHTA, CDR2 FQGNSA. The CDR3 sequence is CASSNPGGLPGELFF. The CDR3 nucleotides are TGTGCCAGCAGTAACCCAGGGGGGTTGCCCGGGGAGCTGTTTTTT. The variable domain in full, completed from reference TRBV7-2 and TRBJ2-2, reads GAGVSQSPSNKVTEKGKDVELRCDPISGHTALYWYRQSLGQGLEFLIYFQGNSAPDKSGLPSDRFSAERTGGSVSTLTIQRTQQEDSAVYLCASSNPGGLPGELFFGEGSRLTVL.

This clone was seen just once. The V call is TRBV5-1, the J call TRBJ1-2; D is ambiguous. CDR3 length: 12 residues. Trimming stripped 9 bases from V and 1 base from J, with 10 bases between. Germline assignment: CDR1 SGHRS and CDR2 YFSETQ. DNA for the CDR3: TGCGCCACCTCAACCGGTAACTATGGCTACACCTTC. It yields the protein CATSTGNYGYTF.

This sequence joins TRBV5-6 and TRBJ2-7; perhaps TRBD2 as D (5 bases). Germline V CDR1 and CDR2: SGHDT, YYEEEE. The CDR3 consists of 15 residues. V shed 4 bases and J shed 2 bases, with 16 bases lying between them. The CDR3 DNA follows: TGTGCCAGCAGCCCCCGGGGTGCAAACCCCTACGAGCAGTACGTC. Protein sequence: CASSPRGANPYEQYV.

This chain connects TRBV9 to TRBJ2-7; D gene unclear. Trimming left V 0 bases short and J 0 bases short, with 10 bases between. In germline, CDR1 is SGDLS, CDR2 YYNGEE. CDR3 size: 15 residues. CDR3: CASSVDGSSSYEQYF. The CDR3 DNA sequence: TGTGCCAGCAGCGTAGATGGGTCTAGCTCCTACGAGCAGTACTTC. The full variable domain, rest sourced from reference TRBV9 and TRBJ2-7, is DSGVTQTPKHLITATGQRVTLRCSPRSGDLSVYWYQQSLDQGLQFLIQYYNGEERAKGNILERFSAQQFPDLHSELNLSSLELGDSALYFCASSVDGSSSYEQYFGPGTRLTVT.

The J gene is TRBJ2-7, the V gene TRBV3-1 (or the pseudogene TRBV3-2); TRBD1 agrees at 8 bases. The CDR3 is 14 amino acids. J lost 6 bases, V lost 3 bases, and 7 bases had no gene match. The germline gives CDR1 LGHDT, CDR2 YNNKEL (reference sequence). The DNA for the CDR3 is TGTGCCAGCAGCCACGGGGACAGGCGGGGCGAGCAGTACTTC. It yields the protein CASSHGDRRGEQYF.

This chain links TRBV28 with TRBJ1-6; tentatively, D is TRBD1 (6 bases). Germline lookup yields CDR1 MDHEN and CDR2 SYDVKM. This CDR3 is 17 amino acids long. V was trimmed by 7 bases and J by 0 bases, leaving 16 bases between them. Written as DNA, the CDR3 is TGTGCCAGCAATACGGGACATTTTAGCTCCTATAATTCACCCCTCCACTTT. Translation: CASNTGHFSSYNSPLHF.